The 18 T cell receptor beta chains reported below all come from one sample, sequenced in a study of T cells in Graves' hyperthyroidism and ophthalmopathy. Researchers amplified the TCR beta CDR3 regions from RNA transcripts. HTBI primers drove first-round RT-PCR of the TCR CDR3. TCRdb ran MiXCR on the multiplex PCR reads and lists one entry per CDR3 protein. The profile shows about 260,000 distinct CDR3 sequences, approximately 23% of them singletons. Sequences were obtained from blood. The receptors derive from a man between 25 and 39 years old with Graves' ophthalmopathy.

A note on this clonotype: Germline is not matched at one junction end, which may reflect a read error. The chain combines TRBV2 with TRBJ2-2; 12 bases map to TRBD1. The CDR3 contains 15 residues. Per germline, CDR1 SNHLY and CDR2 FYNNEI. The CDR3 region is CVSRGQGATTGELFF. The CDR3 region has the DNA TGTGTCAGCAGGGGACAGGGGGCGACGACCGGGGAGCTGTTTTTT.

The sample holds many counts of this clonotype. As DNA, the CDR3 is TGCAGTGCCATGAGTCGTGAGCAGTTCTTC. Its protein is CSAMSREQFF. The chain carries TRBV20-1 and TRBJ2-1; D not resolved. CDR3 size: 10 residues. V lost 6 bases and J 9 bases, leaving 9 bases between the germline ends. Germline V gene lookup returns CDR1 DFQATT and CDR2 SNEGSKA (reference sequence).

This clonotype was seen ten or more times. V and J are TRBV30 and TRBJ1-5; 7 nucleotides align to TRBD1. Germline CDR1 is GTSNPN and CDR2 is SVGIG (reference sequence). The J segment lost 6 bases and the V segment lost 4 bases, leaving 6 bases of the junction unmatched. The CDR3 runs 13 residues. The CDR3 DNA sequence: TGTGCCTGGACCACAGGGGCGGGTCAGCCCCAGCATTTT. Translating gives CAWTTGAGQPQHF.

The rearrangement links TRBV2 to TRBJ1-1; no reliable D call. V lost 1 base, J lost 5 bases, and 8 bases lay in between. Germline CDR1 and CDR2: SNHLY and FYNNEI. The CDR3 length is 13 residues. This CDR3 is CASSEDLWTEAFF. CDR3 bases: TGTGCCAGCAGTGAAGATCTGTGGACTGAAGCTTTCTTT. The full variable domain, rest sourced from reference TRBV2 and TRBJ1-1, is EPEVTQTPSHQVTQMGQEVILRCVPISNHLYFYWYRQILGQKVEFLVSFYNNEISEKSEIFDDQFSVERPDGSNFTLKIRSTKLEDSAMYFCASSEDLWTEAFFGQGTRLTVV.

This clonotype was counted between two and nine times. For the CDR3, the DNA is TGCGCCAGCAGCGGGGGGGCGATTAATGAAAAACTGTTTTTT. This translates into CASSGGAINEKLFF. The rearrangement links TRBV5-1 to TRBJ1-4; maybe TRBD1 (6 bases). This CDR3 has 14 residues. Trimming shortened V by 4 bases and J by 4 bases, and 11 bases separated the two germline ends. In germline, CDR1 is SGHRS, CDR2 YFSETQ.

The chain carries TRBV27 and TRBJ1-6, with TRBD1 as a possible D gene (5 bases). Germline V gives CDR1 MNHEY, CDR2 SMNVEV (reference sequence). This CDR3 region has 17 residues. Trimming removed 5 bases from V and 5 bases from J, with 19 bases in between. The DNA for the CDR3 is TGTGCCAGCAGTCCCGACCCTCGCAGGGTCAATAATTCACCCCTCCACTTT. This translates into CASSPDPRRVNNSPLHF.

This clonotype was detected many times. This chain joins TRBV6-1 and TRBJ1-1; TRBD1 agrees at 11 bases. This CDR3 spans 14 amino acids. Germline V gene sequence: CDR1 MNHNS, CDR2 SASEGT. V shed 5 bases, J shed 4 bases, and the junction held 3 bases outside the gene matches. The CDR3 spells CASSQDRGLTEAFF. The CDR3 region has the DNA TGTGCCAGCAGTCAGGACAGGGGGCTCACTGAAGCTTTCTTT.

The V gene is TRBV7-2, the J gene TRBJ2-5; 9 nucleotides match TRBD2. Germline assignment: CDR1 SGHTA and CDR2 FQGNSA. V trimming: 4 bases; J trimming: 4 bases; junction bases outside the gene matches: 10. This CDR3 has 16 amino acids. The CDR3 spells CASSSWGSGSLETQYF. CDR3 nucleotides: TGTGCCAGCAGCTCCTGGGGTAGCGGGAGTTTAGAGACCCAGTACTTC.

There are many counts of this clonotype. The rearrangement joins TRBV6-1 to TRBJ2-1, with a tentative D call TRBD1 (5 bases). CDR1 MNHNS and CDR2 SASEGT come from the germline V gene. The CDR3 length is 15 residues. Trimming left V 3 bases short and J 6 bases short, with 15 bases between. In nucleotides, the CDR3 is TGTGCCAGCAGTGAGGGGCAGGGTATCGGCAATGAGCAGTTCTTC. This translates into CASSEGQGIGNEQFF.

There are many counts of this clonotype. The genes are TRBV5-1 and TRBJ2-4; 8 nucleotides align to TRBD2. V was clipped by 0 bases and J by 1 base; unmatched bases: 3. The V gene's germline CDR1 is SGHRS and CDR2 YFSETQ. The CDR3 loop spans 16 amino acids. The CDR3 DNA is TGCGCCAGCAGCTTGGAGAGCGGGAGTGCCAAAAACATTCAGTACTTC. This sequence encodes CASSLESGSAKNIQYF. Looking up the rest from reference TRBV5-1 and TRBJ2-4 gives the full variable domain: KAGVTQTPRYLIKTRGQQVTLSCSPISGHRSVSWYQQTPGQGLQFLFEYFSETQRNKGNFPGRFSGRQFSNSRSEMNVSTLELGDSALYLCASSLESGSAKNIQYFGAGTRLSVL.

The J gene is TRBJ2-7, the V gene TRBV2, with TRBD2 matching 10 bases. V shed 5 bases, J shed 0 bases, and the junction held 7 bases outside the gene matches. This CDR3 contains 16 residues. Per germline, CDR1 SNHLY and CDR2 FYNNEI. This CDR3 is CASSNQGLASSYEQYF. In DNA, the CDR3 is TGTGCCAGCAGTAATCAGGGACTAGCGAGCTCCTACGAGCAGTACTTC.

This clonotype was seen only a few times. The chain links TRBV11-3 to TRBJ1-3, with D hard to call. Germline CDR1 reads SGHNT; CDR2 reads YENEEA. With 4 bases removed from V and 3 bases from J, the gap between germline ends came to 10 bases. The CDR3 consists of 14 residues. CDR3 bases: TGTGCCAGCAGCTCTGGCCGACGTGGAAACACCATATATTTT. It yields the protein CASSSGRRGNTIYF.

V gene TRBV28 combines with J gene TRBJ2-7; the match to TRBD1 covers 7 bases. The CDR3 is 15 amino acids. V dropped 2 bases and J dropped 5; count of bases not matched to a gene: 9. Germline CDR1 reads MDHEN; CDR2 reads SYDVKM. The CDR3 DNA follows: TGTGCCAGCAGTTTACCCCCGGGACAGTTTGACGAGCAGTACTTC. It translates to CASSLPPGQFDEQYF. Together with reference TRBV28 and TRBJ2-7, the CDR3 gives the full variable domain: DVKVTQSSRYLVKRTGEKVFLECVQDMDHENMFWYRQDPGLGLRLIYFSYDVKMKEKGDIPEGYSVSREKKERFSLILESASTNQTSMYLCASSLPPGQFDEQYFGPGTRLTVT.

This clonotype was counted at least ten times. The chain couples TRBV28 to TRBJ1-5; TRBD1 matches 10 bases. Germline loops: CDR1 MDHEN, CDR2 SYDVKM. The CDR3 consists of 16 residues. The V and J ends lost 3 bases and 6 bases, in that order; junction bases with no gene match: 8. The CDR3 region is CASSFLGTGERQPQHF. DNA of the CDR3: TGTGCCAGCAGTTTTCTCGGGACAGGGGAGCGTCAGCCCCAGCATTTT.

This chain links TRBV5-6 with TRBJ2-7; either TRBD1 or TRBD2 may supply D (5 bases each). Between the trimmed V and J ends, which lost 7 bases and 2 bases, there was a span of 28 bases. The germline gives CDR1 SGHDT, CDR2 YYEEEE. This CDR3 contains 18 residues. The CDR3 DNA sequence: TGTGCCAGCGGTAGCGTCCCCCCGGGACCCGGAAGACCCTACGAGCAGTACTTC. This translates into CASGSVPPGPGRPYEQYF.

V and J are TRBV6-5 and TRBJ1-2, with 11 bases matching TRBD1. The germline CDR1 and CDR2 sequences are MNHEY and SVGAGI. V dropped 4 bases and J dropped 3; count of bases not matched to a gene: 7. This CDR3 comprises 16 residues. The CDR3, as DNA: TGTGCCAGCAGTTCTCGGACAGGGGGCTCGTACTATGGCTACACCTTC. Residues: CASSSRTGGSYYGYTF.

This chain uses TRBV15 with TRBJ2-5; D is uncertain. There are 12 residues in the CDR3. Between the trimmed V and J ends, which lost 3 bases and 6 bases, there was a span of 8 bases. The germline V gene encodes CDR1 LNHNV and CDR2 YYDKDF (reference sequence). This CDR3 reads CATSSPQKTQYF. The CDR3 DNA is TGTGCCACCAGCAGCCCCCAGAAGACCCAGTACTTC. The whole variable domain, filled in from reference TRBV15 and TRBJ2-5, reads DAMVIQNPRYQVTQFGKPVTLSCSQTLNHNVMYWYQQKSSQAPKLLFHYYDKDFNNEADTPDNFQSRRPNTSFCFLDIRSPGLGDTAMYLCATSSPQKTQYFGPGTRLLVL.

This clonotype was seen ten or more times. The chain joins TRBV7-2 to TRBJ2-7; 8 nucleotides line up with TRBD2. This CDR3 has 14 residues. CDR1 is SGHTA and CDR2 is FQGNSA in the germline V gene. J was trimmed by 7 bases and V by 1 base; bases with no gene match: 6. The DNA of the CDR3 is TGTGCCAGCAGCTTAGGCCTCAGCGGGAGAGAGCAGTACTTC. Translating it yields CASSLGLSGREQYF.